The 32 T cell receptor beta chains listed next were all sequenced from one sample in a study of cytomegalovirus exposure and HLA in healthy donors. The PCR made use of 60 Vbeta and 13 Jbeta primers. This table comes from immunoSEQ multiplex PCR, and its TCRdb copy is limited to in-frame clones, with some not included. The repertoire holds 150,000 to 200,000 clones, with 75% to 85% as singletons. Sample: PBMCs. These receptor sequences come from a woman between 50 and 59 years old in good health and CMV-seronegative.

The chain has TRBV7-8 and TRBJ1-5, with 8 bases that match TRBD1. The ends lost 2 bases at V and 5 bases at J; junction bases unmatched: 5. Germline values: CDR1 SGHVS, CDR2 FQNEAQ. The CDR3 extends over 15 amino acids. Here the CDR3 reads CASSLTRDRYQPQHF. CDR3 nucleotide sequence: TGTGCCAGCAGCTTAACTCGGGACAGGTATCAGCCCCAGCATTTT. Filled out from reference TRBV7-8 and TRBJ1-5, the complete variable domain reads GAGVSQSPRYKVAKRGQDVALRCDPISGHVSLFWYQQALGQGPEFLTYFQNEAQLDKSGLPSDRFFAERPEGSVSTLKIQRTQQEDSAVYLCASSLTRDRYQPQHFGDGTRLSIL.

The chain recombines TRBV6-6 with TRBJ1-5, with 7 bases aligning to TRBD1. There are 13 residues in the CDR3. V was pared by 8 bases and J by 15 bases, with 16 bases of the junction left unmatched. Looked up from germline, CDR1 is MNHNY and CDR2 is SVGAGI (reference sequence). For the CDR3, the DNA is TGTGCCAGCTGTTTAGACAGGGCCCATGGATCGCATTTT. This encodes CASCLDRAHGSHF.

The sample holds a few counts of this clone. The V call is TRBV5-1, the J call TRBJ2-1; 7 bases agree with TRBD2. The germline CDR1 and CDR2 sequences are SGHRS and YFSETQ. The CDR3 has 13 amino acids. V shed 6 bases, J shed 5 bases, and the junction held 5 bases outside the gene matches. DNA of the CDR3: TGCGCCAGCATTAGCGGGTATAACAATGAGCAGTTCTTC. It codes for CASISGYNNEQFF.

This clone was detected a few times. V usage is TRBV4-1 and J usage is TRBJ2-4; D not resolved. Germline V gene lookup returns CDR1 MGHRA and CDR2 YSYEKL. With 2 bases removed from V and 2 bases from J, the gap between germline ends came to 22 bases. The CDR3 sequence is 19 residues long. The chain's CDR3 is CASSQIENTPAGPKNIQYF. CDR3 in DNA: TGCGCCAGCAGCCAAATTGAGAACACTCCTGCAGGCCCCAAAAACATTCAGTACTTC.

The chain combines TRBV7-2 with TRBJ2-7, with 14 bases that match TRBD2. Looked up from germline, CDR1 is SGHTA and CDR2 is FQGNSA. The CDR3 has 15 residues. V was pared by 7 bases and J by 6 bases, with 8 bases of the junction left unmatched. The CDR3 bases are TGTGCCAGCACCCCAGGCGGGACTAGCGGGAGCGAGCAGTACTTC. Translating gives CASTPGGTSGSEQYF.

This chain links TRBV5-1 with TRBJ2-7, with 9 bases fitting TRBD1. Germline-derived CDR1 and CDR2 are SGHRS and YFSETQ. The CDR3 runs 14 residues. With V trimmed by 6 bases and J by 5 bases, 9 bases remained unmatched. The CDR3 loop is CASTEDRGGDEQYF. Written as DNA, the CDR3 is TGCGCCAGCACCGAGGACAGGGGAGGAGACGAGCAGTACTTC.

V gene TRBV6-1 combines with J gene TRBJ1-1; D is undetermined. The CDR3 length is 11 residues. Germline CDR1 MNHNS, CDR2 SASEGT. V shed 7 bases and J shed 4 bases, with 7 bases lying between them. CDR3 residues: CASTPFTEAFF. The CDR3 coding sequence is TGTGCCAGCACCCCGTTCACTGAAGCTTTCTTT.

The genes are TRBV7-2 and TRBJ1-5; D unresolved. Germline-derived CDR1 and CDR2 are SGHTA and FQGNSA. The CDR3 loop spans 15 amino acids. Between the trimmed V and J ends, which lost 5 bases and 2 bases, there was a span of 13 bases. CDR3 sequence: CASSAPPGGNQPQHF. CDR3 nucleotide sequence: TGTGCCAGCAGCGCCCCCCCCGGGGGCAATCAGCCCCAGCATTTT.

The chain combines TRBV7-8 with TRBJ2-3; TRBD2 agrees at 10 bases. CDR3 length: 14 amino acids. CDR1 SGHVS and CDR2 FQNEAQ come from the germline V gene. V gave up 5 bases and J gave up 8 bases; unmatched junction bases: 7. The CDR3 sequence: CASSKSGGAGTQYF. CDR3 nucleotides: TGTGCCAGCAGCAAGAGCGGGGGGGCCGGTACGCAGTATTTT.

The chain combines TRBV4-3 with TRBJ1-4; D ambiguous. CDR1 is LGHNA and CDR2 is YSLEER in the germline V gene. This CDR3 is 16 amino acids long. V was pared by 1 base and J by 4 bases, with 13 bases between. In nucleotides, the CDR3 is TGCGCCAGCAGCCAAGGTTCCGGTCCCCTTAATGAAAAACTGTTTTTT. It specifies CASSQGSGPLNEKLFF.

The chain carries TRBV5-1 and TRBJ2-1, with 8 bases that match TRBD2. The V gene end was trimmed by 0 bases and the J gene end by 8 bases; junction bases not matched to a gene: 7. Germline-derived CDR1 and CDR2 are SGHRS and YFSETQ. CDR3 size: 15 residues. CDR3 nucleotides: TGCGCCAGCAGCTTGGATAGCGGGAAATCTGATGAGCAGTTCTTC. Translating it yields CASSLDSGKSDEQFF.

The V gene is TRBV28, the J gene TRBJ2-4; TRBD1 aligns across 10 bases. Germline V CDR1 and CDR2: MDHEN, SYDVKM. This CDR3 has 15 residues. With V trimmed by 5 bases and J by 9 bases, 10 bases remained unmatched. CDR3 sequence (DNA): TGTGCCAGCAGTCCCTACCGGACAGGGGGAGGCATTCAGTACTTC. It codes for CASSPYRTGGGIQYF.

This chain uses TRBV5-1 with TRBJ1-1; 8 positions agree with TRBD1. V shed 3 bases and J 7 bases; nucleotides not matched to a gene: 11. The length of the CDR3 is 15 residues. Germline values: CDR1 SGHRS, CDR2 YFSETQ. This CDR3 is CASSWGAGQDYEAFF. In DNA, the CDR3 is TGCGCCAGCAGCTGGGGAGCGGGACAGGATTATGAAGCTTTCTTT.

The chain has TRBV4-2 and TRBJ2-5; 14 bases line up with TRBD2. The J call could be wrong; TRBJ2-7 is a better fit for the DNA end. This CDR3 has 18 amino acids. Per the germline V gene, CDR1 is LGHNA and CDR2 is YNFKEQ. CDR3 in amino acids: CASSQGLGLAGETYEQYF. CDR3 bases: TGTGCCAGCAGCCAGGGCCTGGGACTAGCGGGAGAGACCTACGAGCAGTACTTC.

This chain links TRBV28 with TRBJ1-4; no clear D gene. Germline V gene data show CDR1 as MDHEN and CDR2 as SYDVKM. The ends were cut back, 5 bases at V and 4 bases at J, with 11 bases in the middle. The CDR3 is 14 residues long. In nucleotides, the CDR3 is TGTGCCAGCAGTAGCGGGCGGGTTAATGAAAAACTGTTTTTT. This codes for CASSSGRVNEKLFF.

The rearrangement joins TRBV6-5 to TRBJ1-4, with TRBD1 matching 7 bases. Germline V gene lookup returns CDR1 MNHEY and CDR2 SVGAGI. V was pared by 7 bases and J by 0 bases, with 5 bases of the junction left unmatched. This CDR3 contains 15 residues. CDR3 coding DNA: TGTGCCAGCAACCGCGGGACAGCAACTAATGAAAAACTGTTTTTT. Its translation: CASNRGTATNEKLFF.

The rearrangement links TRBV28 to TRBJ2-1, with a possible D match to TRBD2 (6 bases). The ends were cut back, 6 bases at V and 4 bases at J, with 16 bases in the middle. The CDR3 length is 15 residues. Per germline, CDR1 MDHEN and CDR2 SYDVKM. The CDR3 region has the DNA TGTGCCAGCAGGGGAGGAGGGCCCCTGTACAATGAGCAGTTCTTC. Its translation: CASRGGGPLYNEQFF.

About this clone: A junction end diverges from the germline sequence, so it may reflect a read error. The chain joins TRBV7-7 to TRBJ2-7; no definite D call. The CDR3 sequence is 13 residues long. Germline loops: CDR1 SSHAT, CDR2 FNYEAQ (reference sequence). In DNA, the CDR3 is TGTGCTAGCAGCATCGGGTACTCCTACGAGCAGTACTTC. It is translated as CASSIGYSYEQYF.

This clone was recorded a few times. The genes are TRBV6-6 and TRBJ2-2; perhaps TRBD1 as D (6 bases). Trimming stripped 8 bases from V and 5 bases from J, with 9 bases between. CDR3 length: 12 residues. CDR1 and CDR2 (germline): MNHNY, SVGAGI (reference sequence). CDR3 in DNA: TGTGCCAGCGGACAGAAAACCGGGGAGCTGTTTTTT. Translation: CASGQKTGELFF.

In this sample, this clone turned up a few times. The chain carries TRBV7-3 and TRBJ2-7; 7 positions match TRBD2. CDR3 length: 13 residues. V dropped 5 bases and J dropped 7; count of bases not matched to a gene: 8. Germline values: CDR1 SGHTA, CDR2 FQGTGA. The chain's CDR3 is CASSAAGPGEQYF. CDR3 in DNA: TGTGCCAGCAGCGCAGCGGGACCTGGTGAGCAGTACTTC. The entire variable domain, with the rest obtained from reference TRBV7-3 and TRBJ2-7, is as follows: GAGVSQTPSNKVTEKGKYVELRCDPISGHTALYWYRQSLGQGPEFLIYFQGTGAADDSGLPNDRFFAVRPEGSVSTLKIQRTERGDSAVYLCASSAAGPGEQYFGPGTRLTVT.

The chain couples TRBV7-2 to TRBJ1-1; 9 positions agree with TRBD1. CDR3 size: 14 residues. Germline CDR1 reads SGHTA; CDR2 reads FQGNSA. V shed 5 bases, J shed 8 bases, and the junction held 9 bases outside the gene matches. The CDR3 sequence: CASSRQGTGGEAFF. The CDR3 DNA reads as TGTGCCAGCAGCCGACAGGGAACAGGGGGCGAAGCTTTCTTT.

The rearrangement joins TRBV6-5 to TRBJ2-1, with 9 bases that match TRBD2. Losses at the gene ends were 2 bases for V and 8 bases for J; bases not matched to a gene: 7. The germline gives CDR1 MNHEY, CDR2 SVGAGI. The CDR3 extends over 15 amino acids. The CDR3 nucleotides are TGTGCCAGCAGTTACGGGGTTAGCGGGAGCTATGAGCAGTTCTTC. Residues: CASSYGVSGSYEQFF.

This rearrangement joins TRBV28 to TRBJ2-7; D remains ambiguous. Trimming shortened V by 5 bases and J by 6 bases, and 14 bases separated the two germline ends. The CDR3 is 13 residues long. Germline CDR1 reads MDHEN; CDR2 reads SYDVKM. CDR3: CASSPDLRFEQYF. Written as DNA, the CDR3 is TGTGCCAGCAGTCCCGATTTGAGGTTCGAGCAGTACTTC.

The rearrangement uses TRBV18 and TRBJ2-7; TRBD2 matches at 8 bases. Trimming removed 1 base from V and 1 base from J; junction bases left unmatched: 3. Germline-derived CDR1 and CDR2 are KGHSH and LQKENI. CDR3 length: 15 amino acids. CDR3 nucleotide sequence: TGTGCCAGCTCACCACGTAGCGGGGATTCCTACGAGCAGTACTTC. Translating gives CASSPRSGDSYEQYF.

V and J are TRBV29-1 and TRBJ2-4; TRBD1 matches at 8 bases. The CDR3 is made up of 14 amino acids. The germline gives CDR1 SQVTM, CDR2 ANQGSEA. J gave up 2 bases and V 5 bases, and 5 bases lay outside the gene matches. In DNA, the CDR3 is TGCAGCGTTCGGGACAGGCCTACCAAAAACATTCAGTACTTC. Protein product: CSVRDRPTKNIQYF.

V gene TRBV4-2 combines with J gene TRBJ2-2; D possibly corresponds to TRBD2 (5 bases). The V gene lost 0 bases and the J gene lost 7 bases, with 12 bases spanning the gap. The CDR3 consists of 15 residues. CDR1 and CDR2 from the germline V gene are LGHNA and YNFKEQ. As DNA, the CDR3 is TGTGCCAGCAGCCAAGATGGCACCCGGGGCGGGGAGCTGTTTTTT. It translates to CASSQDGTRGGELFF.

CDR3 sequence reads: CASSPGDTPNTEAFF. The CDR3 coding sequence is TGTGCCAGCTCACCAGGGGACACCCCGAACACTGAAGCTTTCTTT. The chain recombines TRBV18 with TRBJ1-1, with a weak D call TRBD1 (6 bases). Trimming left V 2 bases short and J 1 base short, with 11 bases between. This CDR3 is 15 amino acids long. Germline lookup yields CDR1 KGHSH and CDR2 LQKENI.

The chain combines TRBV5-1 with TRBJ1-2; 8 nucleotides match TRBD1. This CDR3 contains 13 residues. Germline V CDR1 and CDR2: SGHRS, YFSETQ. Germline trimming cut 4 bases from V and 8 bases from J; bases unmatched to any gene: 7. The CDR3 bases are TGCGCCAGCAGCAGGGACAGGAGGCGAGGCTACACCTTC. It encodes CASSRDRRRGYTF.

The V and J genes are TRBV7-3 and TRBJ2-2; 10 bases are a match to TRBD2. CDR3 size: 18 residues. Germline assignment: CDR1 SGHTA and CDR2 FQGTGA. The trim removed 5 bases at V and 0 bases at J, leaving 9 bases unmatched. CDR3 nucleotide sequence: TGTGCCAGCAGCGGGGCCGGGACTAGCGTCGCGAACACCGGGGAGCTGTTTTTT. Its protein is CASSGAGTSVANTGELFF.

The chain recombines TRBV5-6 with TRBJ2-1, with D possibly being TRBD1 (6 bases). CDR1 and CDR2 (germline): SGHDT, YYEEEE. The CDR3 has 13 amino acids. V was clipped by 2 bases and J by 9 bases, with 12 bases between them. The CDR3 loop reads CASSLQGLGEQFF. CDR3 nucleotide sequence: TGTGCCAGCAGCTTACAGGGTTTGGGTGAGCAGTTCTTC.

The J gene is TRBJ1-1, the V gene TRBV9; D is unclear. V dropped 3 bases and J dropped 5 bases, with 17 bases sitting between them. This CDR3 is 15 amino acids long. The germline V gene encodes CDR1 SGDLS and CDR2 YYNGEE. The CDR3 sequence is CASSANSDGRTEAFF. The CDR3 nucleotides are TGTGCCAGCAGCGCCAACTCCGACGGGAGGACTGAAGCTTTCTTT.

The sample holds a few counts of this clone. This chain uses TRBV28 with TRBJ1-2, with 9 bases that match TRBD1. The germline CDR1 and CDR2 sequences are MDHEN and SYDVKM. J lost 4 bases, V lost 6 bases, and 9 bases had no gene match. There are 15 residues in the CDR3. The CDR3 here is CASRTGTGISYGYTF. CDR3 bases: TGTGCCAGCAGAACCGGGACAGGGATAAGCTATGGCTACACCTTC.